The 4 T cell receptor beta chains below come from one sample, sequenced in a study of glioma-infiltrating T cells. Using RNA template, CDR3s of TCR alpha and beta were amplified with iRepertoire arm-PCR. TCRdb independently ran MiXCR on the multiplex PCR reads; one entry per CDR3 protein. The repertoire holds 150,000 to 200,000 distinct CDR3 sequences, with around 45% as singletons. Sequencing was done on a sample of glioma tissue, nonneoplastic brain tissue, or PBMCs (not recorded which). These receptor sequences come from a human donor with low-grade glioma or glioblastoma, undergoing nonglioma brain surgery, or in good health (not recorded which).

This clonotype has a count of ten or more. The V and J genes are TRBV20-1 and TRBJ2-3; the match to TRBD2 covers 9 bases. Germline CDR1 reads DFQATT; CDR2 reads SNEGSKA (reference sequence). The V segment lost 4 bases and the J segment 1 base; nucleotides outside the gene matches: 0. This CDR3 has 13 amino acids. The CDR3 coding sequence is TGCAGTGCTACTAGCGGGGGCACAGATACGCAGTATTTT. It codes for CSATSGGTDTQYF.

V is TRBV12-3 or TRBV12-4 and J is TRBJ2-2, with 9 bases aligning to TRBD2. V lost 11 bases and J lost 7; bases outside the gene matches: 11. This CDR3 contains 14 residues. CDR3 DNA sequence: TGTGCCGTTAGGGTAGCGGGAGCCGGCGGGGAGCTGTTTTTT. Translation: CAVRVAGAGGELFF.

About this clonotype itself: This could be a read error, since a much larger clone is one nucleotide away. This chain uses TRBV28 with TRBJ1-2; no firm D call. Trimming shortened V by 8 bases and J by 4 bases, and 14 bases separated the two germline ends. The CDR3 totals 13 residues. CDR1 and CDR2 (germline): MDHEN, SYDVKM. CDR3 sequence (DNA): TGTGCCAGCGGAGTCACCGGGTCCTATGGCTACACCTTC. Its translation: CASGVTGSYGYTF.

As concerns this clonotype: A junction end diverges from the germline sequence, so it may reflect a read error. The CDR3 region is CASSSGGYTYTQYF. DNA of the CDR3: TGTGCCAGCAGTTCTGGGGGCTACACATATACGCAGTATTTT. The V call is TRBV28, the J call TRBJ2-3, with a weak D call TRBD1 (6 bases). The germline V gene has CDR1 MDHEN and CDR2 SYDVKM. CDR3 length: 14 amino acids.